Listed below are T cell receptor beta chains from one sample, sequenced in a study of identical twins. A single record per CDR3 protein comes from TCRdb applying MiXCR to the 5' RACE reads. The table has hundreds of thousands of distinct CDR3 sequences, more than 12% seen once; the top ten hold 8.5% to 10%. Sample: memory (CD45RO+) T cells sorted from blood. These receptors originate from a woman aged 18-35 years in good health. CDR3s include the opening cysteine and the closing phenylalanine or tryptophan. A D gene is named only where the DNA matches it firmly. Size tells how often a clone was seen (once, few, many) or the class of an expanded clone, and some rows leave it out.

>few|.|TRBV25-1|TRBJ2-1
CASSDPRAGNNEQFF
TGTGCCAGCAGTGACCCTCGAGCGGGTAACAATGAGCAGTTCTTC
>many|.|TRBV11-2|TRBJ2-5
CASSFGSQETQYF
TGTGCCAGCAGCTTTGGCTCGCAAGAGACCCAGTACTTC
>few|.|TRBV3-1|TRBJ2-7
CASSLTGSGYEQYF
TGTGCCAGCAGCCTAACAGGGTCCGGGTACGAGCAGTACTTC
>.|TRBD1|TRBV20-1|TRBJ2-1
CSARFSTGFGEQFF
TGCAGTGCTAGATTTTCGACAGGGTTTGGAGAGCAGTTCTTC
>few|TRBD1|TRBV20-1|TRBJ2-5
CSASSTGGQETQYF
TGCAGTGCTAGTTCGACAGGGGGCCAAGAGACCCAGTACTTC
>.|.|TRBV14|TRBJ2-1
CASSQARGTYDEQFF
TGTGCCAGCAGCCAAGCACGCGGGACTTACGATGAGCAGTTCTTC
>.|.|TRBV13|TRBJ2-7
CASSSSGPWSYEQYF
TGTGCCAGCAGCTCTTCAGGGCCGTGGTCCTACGAGCAGTACTTC
>few|TRBD1|TRBV6-1|TRBJ2-6
CASRAGGAMVSGANVLTF
TGTGCCAGCAGGGCAGGGGGCGCAATGGTCTCTGGGGCCAACGTCCTGACTTTC
>many|.|TRBV10-3|TRBJ1-5
CAISDISNQPQHF
TGTGCCATCAGTGATATTAGCAATCAGCCCCAGCATTTT
>many|.|TRBV2|TRBJ1-4
CASTWSRNEKLFF
TGTGCCAGCACATGGTCGAGGAATGAAAAACTGTTTTTT
>few|.|TRBV7-2|TRBJ2-3
CASSLGGNGRTDTQYF
TGTGCCAGCAGCTTAGGCGGTAATGGTCGTACAGATACGCAGTATTTT
>.|.|TRBV27|TRBJ2-3
CASSLPGALSTDTQYF
TGTGCCAGCAGTTTACCCGGAGCCCTTAGCACAGATACGCAGTATTTT
>few|.|TRBV11-3|TRBJ2-3
CASSLGRGIGADTQYF
TGTGCCAGCAGCTTAGGTCGTGGGATAGGCGCAGATACGCAGTATTTT
>many|.|TRBV15|TRBJ1-5
CATSRDGKGDQPQHF
TGTGCCACCAGCAGAGACGGTAAGGGGGATCAGCCCCAGCATTTT
>.|.|TRBV3-1|TRBJ1-2
CASSYREASYGYTF
TGTGCCAGCAGCTACAGGGAGGCTAGCTATGGCTACACCTTC
>few|TRBD2|TRBV5-1|TRBJ2-7
CASSMGLAGGSEEQYF
TGCGCCAGCAGCATGGGACTAGCGGGCGGCTCCGAGGAGCAGTACTTC
>few|.|TRBV6-1|TRBJ1-3
CASSKGPYSGNTIYF
TGTGCCAGCAGTAAGGGACCGTACTCTGGAAACACCATATATTTT
>many|.|TRBV7-6|TRBJ1-4
CASSLVDEKLFF
TGTGCCAGCAGCTTAGTCGATGAAAAACTGTTTTTT
>few|.|TRBV7-9|TRBJ2-7
CASSLSRGGQYF
TGTGCCAGCAGCTTATCAAGGGGAGGGCAGTACTTC
>.|TRBD2|TRBV5-1|TRBJ2-1
CASSLQGFIGSGSGNEQFF
TGCGCCAGCAGCTTGCAGGGATTCATTGGTAGCGGGAGTGGGAATGAGCAGTTCTTC
>many|.|TRBV4-2|TRBJ1-4
CASSQDQGGSEKLFF
TGTGCCAGCAGCCAAGATCAGGGTGGAAGTGAAAAACTGTTTTTT
>few|.|TRBV10-3|TRBJ2-1
CAISTDSDEQFF
TGTGCCATCAGTACGGACTCGGATGAGCAGTTCTTC
>.|.|TRBV20-1|TRBJ2-3
CSARAGDPSTDTQYF
TGCAGTGCTAGAGCTGGAGACCCTAGCACAGATACGCAGTATTTT
>.|TRBD2|TRBV6-5|TRBJ2-5
CASSSLERELETQYF
TGTGCCAGCAGTTCCCTCGAGCGGGAGTTAGAGACCCAGTACTTC
>many|.|TRBV12-3/TRBV12-4|TRBJ2-5
CASSEYQETQYF
TGTGCCAGCAGTGAGTACCAAGAGACCCAGTACTTC
>.|.|TRBV12-3/TRBV12-4|TRBJ2-1
CASSDYNEQFF
TGTGCCAGCAGTGACTACAATGAGCAGTTCTTC
>many|TRBD2|TRBV12-3/TRBV12-4|TRBJ2-3
CASSWEGPPDTQYF
TGTGCCAGCAGTTGGGAGGGCCCCCCAGATACGCAGTATTTT
>.|.|TRBV12-3/TRBV12-4|TRBJ2-1
CASSLRGGTNNEQFF
TGTGCCAGCAGCCTCCGTGGTGGGACCAACAATGAGCAGTTCTTC
>.|.|TRBV4-3|TRBJ1-4
CASSQGQGVKLFF
TGCGCCAGCAGCCAGGGGCAGGGAGTAAAACTGTTTTTT
>.|.|TRBV12-3/TRBV12-4|TRBJ2-6
CASSRASGANVLTF
TGTGCCAGCTCCCGGGCCTCTGGGGCCAACGTCCTGACTTTC
>few|.|TRBV6-1|TRBJ1-1
CASSLVGGEAFF
TGTGCCAGCAGCCTGGTCGGGGGTGAAGCTTTCTTT
>.|TRBD1|TRBV5-5|TRBJ1-5
CASSGGQGEQPQHF
TGTGCCAGCAGCGGCGGACAGGGGGAACAGCCCCAGCATTTT
>few|.|TRBV10-3|TRBJ1-1
CAISESRGRSMNTEAFF
TGTGCCATCAGTGAGTCCCGGGGGCGAAGCATGAACACTGAAGCTTTCTTT
>.|TRBD1|TRBV10-2|TRBJ1-2
CATEGQVYGYTF
TGCGCCACCGAGGGACAGGTATATGGCTACACCTTC
>.|TRBD1|TRBV12-5|TRBJ1-2
CASGNPPGTGLHYGYTF
TGTGCTAGTGGTAATCCCCCCGGGACAGGACTTCACTATGGCTACACCTTC
>many|TRBD2|TRBV10-3|TRBJ2-1
CAISSPSGGTNEQFF
TGTGCCATCAGTAGTCCTAGCGGGGGGACAAATGAGCAGTTCTTC